This T cell receptor (beta chain) was retrieved from a study of T cell responses to AZD1222 COVID-19 vaccine. General observations from the study: Compared with day 0, the breadth and depth of the Spike-specific TCR repertoire rose significantly after two doses of AZD1222.

This table comes from immunoSEQ multiplex PCR, and its TCRdb copy is limited to in-frame clones, with some not included. The repertoire holds around 99,000 clones, more than 75% seen once, with 4.4% in the top ten. The CDR3 is 19 residues long. Deletions cut 4 bases from V and 4 bases from J, with 29 bases between. Notes on this clone: Its specificity is unknown.

It was second doses at about 4 or about 12 weeks that were pooled. The chain has TRBV5-3 and TRBJ1-2, with D possibly matching TRBD1 (5 bases). TRBV5-3 counts as an open reading frame of uncertain function. The sample was peripheral blood, taken 28 days after the second AZD1222 dose. The receptor's source is an adult who received the AZD1222 COVID-19 vaccine. CDR3 residues: CARSPGVGDLRQYLYGYTF. CDR3 in DNA: TGTGCCAGAAGCCCCGGAGTGGGGGACTTAAGACAATACCTCTATGGCTACACCTTC.